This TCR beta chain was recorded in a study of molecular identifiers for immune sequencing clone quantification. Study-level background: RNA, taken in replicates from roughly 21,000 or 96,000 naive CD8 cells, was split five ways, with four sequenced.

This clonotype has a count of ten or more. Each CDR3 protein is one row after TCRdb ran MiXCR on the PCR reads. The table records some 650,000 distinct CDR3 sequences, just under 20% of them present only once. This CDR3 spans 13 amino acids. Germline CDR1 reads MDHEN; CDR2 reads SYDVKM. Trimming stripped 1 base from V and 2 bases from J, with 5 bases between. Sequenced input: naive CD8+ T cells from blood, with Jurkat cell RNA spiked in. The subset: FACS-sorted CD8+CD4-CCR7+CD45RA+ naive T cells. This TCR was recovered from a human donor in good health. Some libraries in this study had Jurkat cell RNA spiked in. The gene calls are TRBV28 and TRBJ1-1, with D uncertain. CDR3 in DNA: TGTGCCAGCAGTTTATACATAAACACTGAAGCTTTCTTT. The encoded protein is CASSLYINTEAFF.